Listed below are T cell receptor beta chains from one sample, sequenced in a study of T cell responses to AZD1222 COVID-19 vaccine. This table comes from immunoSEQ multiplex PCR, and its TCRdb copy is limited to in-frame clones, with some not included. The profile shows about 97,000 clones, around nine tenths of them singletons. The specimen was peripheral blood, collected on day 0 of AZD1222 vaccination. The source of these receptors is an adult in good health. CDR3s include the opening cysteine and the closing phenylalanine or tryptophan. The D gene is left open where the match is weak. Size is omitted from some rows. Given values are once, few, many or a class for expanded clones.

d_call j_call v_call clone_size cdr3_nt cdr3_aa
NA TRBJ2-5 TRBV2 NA TGTGCCAGCAGTGAAGTCGCAGGCCGGGGGGAGACCCAGTACTTC CASSEVAGRGETQYF
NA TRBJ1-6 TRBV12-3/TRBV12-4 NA TGTGCCAGCAGTTTCGACTCTGATTCACCCCTCCACTTT CASSFDSDSPLHF
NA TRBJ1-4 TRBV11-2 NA TGTGCCAGCAGCTTAGATGGGGGGGCTAATGAAAAACTGTTTTTT CASSLDGGANEKLFF
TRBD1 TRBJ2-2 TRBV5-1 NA TGCGCCAGCAGCACCATTGACAGGGGAGTCGCCGGGGAGCTGTTTTTT CASSTIDRGVAGELFF
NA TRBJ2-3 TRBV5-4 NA TGTGCCAGCAGCTCCGGACAGACAGATACGCAGTATTTT CASSSGQTDTQYF
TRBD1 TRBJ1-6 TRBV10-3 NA TGTGCCATGCGACAGGGTATAAATAATTCACCCCTCCACTTT CAMRQGINNSPLHF
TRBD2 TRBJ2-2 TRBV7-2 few TGTGCCAGCAGCTTAGAACCAGCGGGGACGAACACCGGGGAGCTGTTTTTT CASSLEPAGTNTGELFF
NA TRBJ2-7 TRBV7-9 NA TGTGCCAGCAGGGGGTCCTACGAGCAGTACTTC CASRGSYEQYF
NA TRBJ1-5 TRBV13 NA TGTGCCAGCAGCTCCGGGGTTCTGAGGCCCCAGCATTTT CASSSGVLRPQHF
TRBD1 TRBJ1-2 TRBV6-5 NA TGTGCCAGCACCCTGGACAGGGGGGGTAACTATGGCTACACCTTC CASTLDRGGNYGYTF
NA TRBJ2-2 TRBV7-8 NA TGTGCCAGCAGCTTAGCCTTCGACCGGATAAGGGTCGGGGAGCTGTTTTTT CASSLAFDRIRVGELFF
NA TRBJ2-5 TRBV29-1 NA TGCAGCTCGGGACTCTCTAGAGAGACCCAGTACTTC CSSGLSRETQYF
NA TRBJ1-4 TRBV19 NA TGTGCCAGTAGTACCGTAACAGGCGCAACTAATGAAAAACTGTTTTTT CASSTVTGATNEKLFF
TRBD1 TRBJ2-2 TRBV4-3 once TGCGCCAGCAGCCGGGCGACAGGGGGTACCGGGGAGCTGTTTTTT CASSRATGGTGELFF
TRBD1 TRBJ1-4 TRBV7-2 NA TGTGCCAGCAGCTTAGACAGGGGGCGGGAAAAACTGTTTTTT CASSLDRGREKLFF
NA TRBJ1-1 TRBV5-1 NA TGCGCCAGCAGTCTCCAAGGAACAGGGAACACTGAAGCTTTCTTT CASSLQGTGNTEAFF
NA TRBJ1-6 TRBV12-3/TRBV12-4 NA TGTGCCAGCAGTGGTAATTCACCCCTCCACTTT CASSGNSPLHF
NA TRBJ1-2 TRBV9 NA TGTGCCAGCAGCGTAGACAGTTCCTATGGCTACACCTTC CASSVDSSYGYTF
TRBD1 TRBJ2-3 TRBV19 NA TGTGCCAGTAGTATAGAAGGGACAGGGGTTCTGTATTTT CASSIEGTGVLYF
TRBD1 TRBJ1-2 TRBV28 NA TGTGCCAGCAGCAATGACAGGGGGGGTGGCTACACCTTC CASSNDRGGGYTF
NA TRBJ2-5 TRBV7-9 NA TGTGCCAGCAGCTTAGAATCCTTTGAGACCCAGTACTTC CASSLESFETQYF
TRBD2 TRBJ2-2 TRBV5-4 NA TGTGCCAGCAGCGGGTCTGTAGCGGGGAAGTACACCGGGGAGCTGTTTTTT CASSGSVAGKYTGELFF
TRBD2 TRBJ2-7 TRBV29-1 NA TGCAGCGTTGTGGGACTAGCGGGGGACGAGCAGTACTTC CSVVGLAGDEQYF
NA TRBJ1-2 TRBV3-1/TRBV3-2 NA TGTGCCAGCAGCGAAACAACCGGGACCGTACGGGGCTACACCTTC CASSETTGTVRGYTF
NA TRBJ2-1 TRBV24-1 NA TGTGCCACTCAGGACCAAACGAATGAGCAGTTCTTC CATQDQTNEQFF
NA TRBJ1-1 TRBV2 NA TGTGCCAGCACCCGAAATCTGGGAGGGACTGAAGCTTTCTTT CASTRNLGGTEAFF
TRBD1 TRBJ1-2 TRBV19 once TGTGCCAGTAGTATTTTAGTAGGGACAGGGGCGAACTATGGCTACACCTTC CASSILVGTGANYGYTF
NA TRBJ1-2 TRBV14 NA TGTGCCAGCAGCCAAGACGAGTATGGCTACACCTTC CASSQDEYGYTF
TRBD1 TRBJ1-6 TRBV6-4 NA TGTGCCAGCAGTGACTCGTCCAGGGGGCAAAATTCACCCCTCCACTTT CASSDSSRGQNSPLHF
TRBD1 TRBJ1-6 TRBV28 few TGTGCCAGCAGTCTAGACAGGGGAGGTGATTCACCCCTCCACTTT CASSLDRGGDSPLHF
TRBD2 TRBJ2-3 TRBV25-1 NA TGTGCCAGCAGGTCCTCTAGCGGGGGGGCCCCAGATACGCAGTATTTT CASRSSSGGAPDTQYF
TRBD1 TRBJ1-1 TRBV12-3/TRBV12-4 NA TGTGCCAGCAACGCAGGGGGAAGGACTGAAGCTTTCTTT CASNAGGRTEAFF
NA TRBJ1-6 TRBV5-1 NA TGCGCCAGCAGTCAGGACGGCCTTAATTCACCCCTCCACTTT CASSQDGLNSPLHF
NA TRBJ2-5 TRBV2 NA TGTGCCAGCAGTGACCAACCAGAGACCCAGTACTTC CASSDQPETQYF
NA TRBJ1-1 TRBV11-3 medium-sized TGTGCCAGCAGCTTTTCAACGAACACTGAAGCTTTCTTT CASSFSTNTEAFF
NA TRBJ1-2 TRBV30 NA TGTGCCTGGAGTCCGGATTTCTATGGCTACACCTTC CAWSPDFYGYTF
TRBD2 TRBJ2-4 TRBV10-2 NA TGCGCCAGCAGTGAGTCTGGGGGGGTTTCAAAAAACATTCAGTACTTC CASSESGGVSKNIQYF
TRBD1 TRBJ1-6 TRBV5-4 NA TGTGCCAGCAGCTTTTTGGGACAGGGTGATTCACCCCTCCACTTT CASSFLGQGDSPLHF
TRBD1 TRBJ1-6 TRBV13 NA TGTGCCAGCAGCGCAGGGACAGTTGGTGCCCTCCACTTT CASSAGTVGALHF
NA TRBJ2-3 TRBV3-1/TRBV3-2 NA TGTGCCAGCAGCCAAGTGGGCGACTCCGGAGGGGATACGCAGTATTTT CASSQVGDSGGDTQYF
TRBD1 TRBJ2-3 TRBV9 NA TGTGCCAGCAGCGCTAGACAGGGGGCGCAGACAGATACGCAGTATTTT CASSARQGAQTDTQYF
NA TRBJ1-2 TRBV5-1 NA TGCGCCAGCAGCTTGGGGGACACGAACTATGGCTACACCTTC CASSLGDTNYGYTF
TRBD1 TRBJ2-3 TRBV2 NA TGTGCCAGCAGTAGACAGGGGGCCCGGAGTGATACGCAGTATTTT CASSRQGARSDTQYF